The 26 T cell receptor beta chains in this list originate from one sample, sequenced in a study of shared clonotypes between healthy human individuals. Libraries were prepared by immunoSEQ multiplex PCR; TCRdb keeps only in-frame clonotypes and omits some of them. The sample includes roughly 2.6 million clones, roughly 92% of them seen just once. Sequencing was performed on naive CD4+ T cells sorted from blood. This sample's subset: CD45RA+ positively selected. Receptors were obtained from a man between 18 and 29 years old in good health.

The CDR3, as DNA: TGTGCCAGCAGCCCATCCGGGGACTCCCCCTACAATGAGCAGTTCTTC. This sequence encodes CASSPSGDSPYNEQFF. This chain joins TRBV13 and TRBJ2-1, with D possibly TRBD2 on 6 matching bases. Trimming left V 5 bases short and J 2 bases short, with 16 bases between. Germline assignment: CDR1 PRHDT and CDR2 FYEKMQ (reference sequence). The length of the CDR3 is 16 residues.

On this clone itself: At the DNA level, this CDR3 is encoded by other sequences in the same sample as well. The rearrangement links TRBV18 to TRBJ2-5; D possibly matches TRBD1 or TRBD2 (5 bases each). Per germline, CDR1 KGHSH and CDR2 LQKENI. The CDR3 spans 13 residues. Between the trimmed V and J ends, which lost 1 base and 4 bases, there was a span of 7 bases. DNA of the CDR3: TGTGCCAGCTCACCACGTGGGGGAGAGACCCAGTACTTC. Translating it yields CASSPRGGETQYF.

The chain has TRBV4-3 and TRBJ2-1; D might be TRBD1 (7 bases). In germline, CDR1 is LGHNA, CDR2 YSLEER. V lost 0 bases and J lost 0, with 12 bases in between. CDR3 size: 17 residues. CDR3 coding DNA: TGCGCCAGCAGCCAAGATTGGGGGGACAGCTCCTACAATGAGCAGTTCTTC. Amino acids: CASSQDWGDSSYNEQFF.

The chain uses TRBV29-1 and TRBJ2-5; no firm D call. This CDR3 has 12 residues. V lost 2 bases to trimming and J lost 0 bases, with 4 bases between them. Germline-derived CDR1 and CDR2 are SQVTM and ANQGSEA. CDR3 nucleotides: TGCAGCGTTGAACGGAACCAAGAGACCCAGTACTTC. Its protein is CSVERNQETQYF.

V usage is TRBV10-1 and J usage is TRBJ2-3; no reliable D call. Germline loops: CDR1 WNHNN, CDR2 SYGVQD (reference sequence). The length of the CDR3 is 8 residues. The V and J ends lost 8 bases and 10 bases respectively, with 4 bases between them. The CDR3 DNA reads TGCGCCAGCGGGTCGCAGTATTTT. Residues: CASGSQYF.

J is TRBJ2-5 and V is TRBV11-3, with 10 bases matching TRBD1. V trimming: 2 bases; J trimming: 5 bases; junction bases outside the gene matches: 11. The CDR3 has 17 amino acids. Per germline, CDR1 SGHNT and CDR2 YENEEA. CDR3 loop: CASSLPDPGQGRETQYF. DNA of the CDR3: TGTGCCAGCAGCTTACCAGACCCGGGACAGGGGCGGGAGACCCAGTACTTC.

The chain links TRBV11-2 to TRBJ1-2, with D possibly being TRBD1 (5 bases). The ends were cut back, 3 bases at V and 5 bases at J, with 16 bases in the middle. The length of the CDR3 is 15 residues. Germline V lookup: CDR1 SGHAT, CDR2 FQNNGV. The chain's CDR3 is CASSFHSGTTYGYTF. CDR3 coding DNA: TGTGCCAGCAGCTTTCACTCCGGGACGACGTATGGCTACACCTTC. Supplemented by reference TRBV11-2 and TRBJ1-2, the full variable domain reads EAGVAQSPRYKIIEKRQSVAFWCNPISGHATLYWYQQILGQGPKLLIQFQNNGVVDDSQLPKDRFSAERLKGVDSTLKIQPAKLEDSAVYLCASSFHSGTTYGYTFGSGTRLTVV.

The gene calls are TRBV6-5 and TRBJ2-7; 9 nucleotides match TRBD2. CDR3 length equals 14 residues. Germline V gene data show CDR1 as MNHEY and CDR2 as SVGAGI. The J segment lost 4 bases and the V segment lost 6 bases, leaving 7 bases of the junction unmatched. CDR3 sequence (DNA): TGTGCCAGCAGATATATAGCGGGAGTGTACGAGCAGTACTTC. It specifies CASRYIAGVYEQYF.

The V gene is TRBV18, the J gene TRBJ2-7; no clear D. The V gene lost 3 bases and the J gene lost 3 bases, with 6 bases spanning the gap. The CDR3 spans 12 residues. CDR1 is KGHSH, CDR2 LQKENI, per germline. CDR3 loop: CASSPHSYEQYF. CDR3 in DNA: TGTGCCAGCTCACCCCACAGCTACGAGCAGTACTTC.

The CDR3 here is CASSSGSFNSPLHF. Written as DNA, the CDR3 is TGTGCCAGCAGTTCAGGGAGTTTCAATTCACCCCTCCACTTT. The chain recombines TRBV6-6 with TRBJ1-6; D is perhaps TRBD1 (5 bases). Trimming shortened V by 4 bases and J by 7 bases, and 11 bases separated the two germline ends. This CDR3 has 14 residues. Germline CDR1 MNHNY, CDR2 SVGAGI (reference sequence).

The rearrangement joins TRBV5-1 to TRBJ2-1; D is possibly TRBD1 (6 bases). The V end lost 1 base, the J end lost 6 bases, and 17 bases lay between the germline ends. This CDR3 has 16 amino acids. The germline V gene has CDR1 SGHRS and CDR2 YFSETQ. CDR3 sequence reads: CASSLPSFNRVNEQFF. The CDR3 region has the DNA TGCGCCAGCAGCTTGCCGTCCTTCAACAGGGTCAATGAGCAGTTCTTC.

J is TRBJ1-5 and V is TRBV4-3; no reliable D call. The V end lost 2 bases, the J end lost 0 bases, and 5 bases lay between the germline ends. The CDR3 is 14 amino acids. The germline V gene encodes CDR1 LGHNA and CDR2 YSLEER. The CDR3 DNA follows: TGCGCCAGCAGCCAATTGCCTAGCAATCAGCCCCAGCATTTT. The encoded protein is CASSQLPSNQPQHF.

The table lists this clone with a few counts. CDR3 nucleotide sequence: TGTGCCAGACCTCCGGGGGCCACTGAAGCTTTCTTT. Its protein product is CARPPGATEAFF. The chain combines TRBV7-9 with TRBJ1-1, with D possibly matching TRBD1 (6 bases). V was trimmed by 9 bases and J by 4 bases, leaving 12 bases between them. The CDR3 length is 12 residues. CDR1 is SEHNR, CDR2 FQNEAQ, per germline (reference sequence).

V and J are TRBV7-8 and TRBJ2-3, with TRBD2 identical over 9 bases. V trimming: 3 bases; J trimming: 4 bases; junction bases outside the gene matches: 8. Looked up from germline, CDR1 is SGHVS and CDR2 is FQNEAQ. The CDR3 runs to 16 residues. CDR3 nucleotide sequence: TGTGCCAGCAGCTTTGGTAGCGGGAGCAACTCAGATACGCAGTATTTT. Amino acid sequence: CASSFGSGSNSDTQYF. The entire variable domain, with the rest obtained from reference TRBV7-8 and TRBJ2-3, is as follows: GAGVSQSPRYKVAKRGQDVALRCDPISGHVSLFWYQQALGQGPEFLTYFQNEAQLDKSGLPSDRFFAERPEGSVSTLKIQRTQQEDSAVYLCASSFGSGSNSDTQYFGPGTRLTVL.

This chain links TRBV7-2 with TRBJ1-6, with D perhaps TRBD1 (5 bases). This CDR3 has 13 residues. V was cut by 7 bases and J by 9 bases, with 13 bases left in between. Germline assignment: CDR1 SGHTA and CDR2 FQGNSA. The CDR3: CASNQVGGSPLHF. The CDR3 coding sequence is TGTGCCAGCAACCAGGTCGGGGGTTCACCCCTCCACTTT.

The rearrangement joins TRBV2 to TRBJ2-2, with D perhaps assigned TRBD1 or TRBD2 (7 bases each). The CDR3 consists of 16 residues. Germline V gives CDR1 SNHLY, CDR2 FYNNEI. The germline V and J ends were trimmed by 6 bases and 1 base, with 15 bases remaining between them. The CDR3 reads CASRGGGPLNTGELFF. The CDR3 DNA is TGTGCCAGCAGGGGAGGGGGCCCTTTGAACACCGGGGAGCTGTTTTTT.

The genes are TRBV19 and TRBJ1-2; D is perhaps TRBD1 (5 bases). V lost 8 bases and J 8 bases, leaving 18 bases between the germline ends. This CDR3 region has 13 residues. CDR1 and CDR2 (germline): LNHDA, SQIVND (reference sequence). As DNA, the CDR3 is TGTGCCAGTTTCTCCGGGACCCAGGAGGGCTACACCTTC. This sequence encodes CASFSGTQEGYTF.

In nucleotides, the CDR3 is TGTGCCAGCAGTGAACCGGTTGGGGGGCCGAACACCGGGGAGCTGTTTTTT. It translates to CASSEPVGGPNTGELFF. This chain connects TRBV2 to TRBJ2-2; D possibly uses TRBD1 or TRBD2 (6 bases each). Trimming pared 2 bases from V and 0 bases from J, leaving 13 bases between. Germline loops: CDR1 SNHLY, CDR2 FYNNEI. The CDR3 extends over 17 amino acids.

The chain recombines TRBV29-1 with TRBJ1-1; 11 nucleotides match TRBD1. With V trimmed by 6 bases and J by 4 bases, 4 bases remained unmatched. The germline gives CDR1 SQVTM, CDR2 ANQGSEA. The CDR3 is 13 amino acids. The CDR3 DNA follows: TGCAGCGTCCTGGGACAGGGGGGCACTGAAGCTTTCTTT. This encodes CSVLGQGGTEAFF.

The chain combines TRBV5-4 with TRBJ2-3; the match to TRBD2 covers 12 bases. V shed 3 bases, J shed 3 bases, and the junction held 8 bases outside the gene matches. The CDR3 consists of 17 residues. CDR1 is SGHNT, CDR2 YYREEE, per germline (reference sequence). The CDR3 region has the DNA TGTGCCAGCAGCTCAGGACTAGCGGGAATAGGAACAGATACGCAGTATTTT. It translates to CASSSGLAGIGTDTQYF.

The CDR3 reads CASSLKYYSNQPQHF. Written as DNA, the CDR3 is TGTGCCAGCAGTTTAAAGTATTATAGCAATCAGCCCCAGCATTTT. The chain combines TRBV27 with TRBJ1-5; D remains ambiguous. Trimming removed 2 bases at V and 0 bases at J, with 8 bases between. This CDR3 is built from 15 residues. Germline V gene sequence: CDR1 MNHEY, CDR2 SMNVEV (reference sequence).

As concerns this clone: The junction does not match germline at one end; this may be a read error. The chain combines TRBV5-4 with TRBJ2-7; 12 bases line up with TRBD1. The germline CDR1 and CDR2 sequences are SGHNT and YYREEE (reference sequence). The CDR3 loop spans 16 amino acids. CDR3 sequence (DNA): TGTGCCAGCAGATTGGGTCCGGGACAGGGGGCTTACGAGCAGTACTTC. Encoded protein: CASRLGPGQGAYEQYF.

DNA for the CDR3: TGTGCCAGCAGCACGGGCCCCAGGGCCGCTCCTTCACCCCTCCACTTT. As protein: CASSTGPRAAPSPLHF. The J gene is TRBJ1-6, the V gene TRBV5-6; possible D gene TRBD1, 5 bases. Trimming stripped 4 bases from V and 9 bases from J, with 20 bases between. CDR3 length: 16 amino acids. Germline-derived CDR1 and CDR2 are SGHDT and YYEEEE.

This chain uses TRBV7-2 with TRBJ2-4; D is possibly TRBD1 (6 bases). The V end lost 1 base, the J end lost 8 bases, and 15 bases lay between the germline ends. The germline gives CDR1 SGHTA, CDR2 FQGNSA. The CDR3 has 15 residues. The CDR3 here is CASSLGGHTGDIQYF. The CDR3 bases are TGTGCCAGCAGCTTAGGGGGACATACTGGGGACATTCAGTACTTC.

The J gene is TRBJ2-1, the V gene TRBV7-2, with D hard to call. CDR1 and CDR2 from the germline V gene are SGHTA and FQGNSA. The length of the CDR3 is 15 residues. Trimming took 7 bases from V and 2 from J, leaving 15 bases between them. The CDR3 here is CASIPTAAAYNEQFF. The CDR3 DNA reads as TGTGCCAGCATCCCTACGGCGGCTGCCTACAATGAGCAGTTCTTC.

V and J are TRBV9 and TRBJ2-3; 9 bases agree with TRBD2. Germline-derived CDR1 and CDR2 are SGDLS and YYNGEE. The CDR3 totals 15 residues. Trimming removed 4 bases from V and 6 bases from J; junction bases left unmatched: 9. CDR3 DNA: TGTGCCAGCAGCTCCTCTAGCGGGGCCCCCGATACGCAGTATTTT. This sequence encodes CASSSSSGAPDTQYF.